This TCR beta chain was obtained from a study of blood T cell repertoires in COVID-19. At the level of the study: From T cells, B-cell-depleted T cells, or PBMCs came the material, which was cDNA or gDNA.

This clone was recorded only once. The identical CDR3 is also encoded by other nucleotide sequences in the sample. Sequencing used immunoSEQ multiplex PCR; TCRdb keeps in-frame clones, though not all of them. The sample consists of under 250,000 clones, about 86% of them appearing once. The CDR3 length is 14 residues. The V end was cut by 0 bases, the J end by 4 bases, with 9 bases between. Germline values: CDR1 SGHTA, CDR2 FQGNSA. The chain joins TRBV7-2 to TRBJ2-5, with D tentatively TRBD1 (5 bases). The receptor was isolated from a man older than 75 with acute or convalescent COVID-19. Sequences were obtained from peripheral blood. In nucleotides, the CDR3 is TGTGCCAGCAGCTTAGCGGGGCAGGGAGAGACCCAGTACTTC. Its protein is CASSLAGQGETQYF. Supplemented by reference TRBV7-2 and TRBJ2-5, the full variable domain reads GAGVSQSPSNKVTEKGKDVELRCDPISGHTALYWYRQSLGQGLEFLIYFQGNSAPDKSGLPSDRFSAERTGGSVSTLTIQRTQQEDSAVYLCASSLAGQGETQYFGPGTRLLVL.